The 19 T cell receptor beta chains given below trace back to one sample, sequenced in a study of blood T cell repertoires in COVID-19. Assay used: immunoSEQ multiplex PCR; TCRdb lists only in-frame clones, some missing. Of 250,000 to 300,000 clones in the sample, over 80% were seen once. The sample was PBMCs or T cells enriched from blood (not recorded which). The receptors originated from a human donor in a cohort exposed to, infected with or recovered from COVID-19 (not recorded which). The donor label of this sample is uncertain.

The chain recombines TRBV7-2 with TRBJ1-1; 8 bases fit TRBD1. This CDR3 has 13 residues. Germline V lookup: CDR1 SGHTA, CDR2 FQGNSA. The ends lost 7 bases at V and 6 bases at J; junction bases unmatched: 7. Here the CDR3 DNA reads TGTGCCAGCACTTGGACAGGGAAATCTGAAGCTTTCTTT. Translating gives CASTWTGKSEAFF.

The CDR3 DNA sequence: TGTGCCAGCAGCTTAGTAGTGGGGGGGGCCGATACGCAGTATTTT. Protein sequence: CASSLVVGGADTQYF. This chain links TRBV11-2 with TRBJ2-3; D may be TRBD2 (7 bases). The CDR3 sequence is 15 residues long. Trimming pared 1 base from V and 6 bases from J, leaving 14 bases between. Germline V CDR1 and CDR2: SGHAT, FQNNGV.

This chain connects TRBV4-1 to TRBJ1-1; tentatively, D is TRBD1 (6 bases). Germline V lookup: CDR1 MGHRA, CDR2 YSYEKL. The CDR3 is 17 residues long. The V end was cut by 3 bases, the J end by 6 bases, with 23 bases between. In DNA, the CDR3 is TGCGCCAGCAGCCACGGGGGGCGGGGCAAACCGCAGGCTGAAGCTTTCTTT. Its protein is CASSHGGRGKPQAEAFF.

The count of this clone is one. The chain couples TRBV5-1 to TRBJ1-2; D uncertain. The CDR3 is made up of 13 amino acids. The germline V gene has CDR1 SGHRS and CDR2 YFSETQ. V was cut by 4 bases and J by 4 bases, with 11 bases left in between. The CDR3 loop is CASSALSGYGYTF. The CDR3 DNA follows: TGCGCCAGCAGCGCCCTGAGCGGCTATGGCTACACCTTC.

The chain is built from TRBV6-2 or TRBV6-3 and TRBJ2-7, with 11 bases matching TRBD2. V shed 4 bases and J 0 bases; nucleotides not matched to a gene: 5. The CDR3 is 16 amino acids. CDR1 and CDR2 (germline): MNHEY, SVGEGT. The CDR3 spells CASSSRLAGSSYEQYF. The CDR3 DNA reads TGTGCCAGCAGTTCACGACTAGCGGGGTCCTCCTACGAGCAGTACTTC.

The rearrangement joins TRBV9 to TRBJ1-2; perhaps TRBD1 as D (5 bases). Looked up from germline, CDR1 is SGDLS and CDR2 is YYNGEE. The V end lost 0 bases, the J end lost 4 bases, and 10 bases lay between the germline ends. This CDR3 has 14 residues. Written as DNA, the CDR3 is TGTGCCAGCAGCGTAGCTACGCAGGGCTATGGCTACACCTTC. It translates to CASSVATQGYGYTF. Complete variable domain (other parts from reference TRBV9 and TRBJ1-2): DSGVTQTPKHLITATGQRVTLRCSPRSGDLSVYWYQQSLDQGLQFLIQYYNGEERAKGNILERFSAQQFPDLHSELNLSSLELGDSALYFCASSVATQGYGYTFGSGTRLTVV.

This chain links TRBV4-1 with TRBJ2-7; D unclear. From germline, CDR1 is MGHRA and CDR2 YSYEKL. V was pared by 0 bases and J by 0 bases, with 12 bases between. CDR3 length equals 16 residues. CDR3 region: CASSQDKQPRSYEQYF. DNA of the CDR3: TGCGCCAGCAGCCAAGATAAACAGCCCCGCTCCTACGAGCAGTACTTC.

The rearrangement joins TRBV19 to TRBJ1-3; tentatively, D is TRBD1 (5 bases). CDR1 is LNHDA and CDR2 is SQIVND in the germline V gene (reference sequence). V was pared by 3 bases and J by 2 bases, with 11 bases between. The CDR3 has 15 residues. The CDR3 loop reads CASSIGSGPGNTIYF. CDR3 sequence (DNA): TGTGCCAGTAGTATTGGGTCAGGGCCTGGAAACACCATATATTTT.

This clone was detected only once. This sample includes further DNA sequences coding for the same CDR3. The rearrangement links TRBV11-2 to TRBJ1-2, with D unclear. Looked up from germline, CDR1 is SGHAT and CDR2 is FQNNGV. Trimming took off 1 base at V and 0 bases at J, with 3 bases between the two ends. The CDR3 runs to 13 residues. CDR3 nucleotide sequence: TGTGCCAGCAGCTTAGCCTCTAACTATGGCTACACCTTC. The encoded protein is CASSLASNYGYTF.

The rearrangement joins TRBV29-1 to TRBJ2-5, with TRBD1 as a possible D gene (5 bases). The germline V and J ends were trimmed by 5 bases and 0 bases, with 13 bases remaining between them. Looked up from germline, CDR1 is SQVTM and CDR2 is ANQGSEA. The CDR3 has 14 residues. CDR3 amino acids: CSVLTDPYQETQYF. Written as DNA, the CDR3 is TGCAGCGTTCTGACAGACCCGTACCAAGAGACCCAGTACTTC.

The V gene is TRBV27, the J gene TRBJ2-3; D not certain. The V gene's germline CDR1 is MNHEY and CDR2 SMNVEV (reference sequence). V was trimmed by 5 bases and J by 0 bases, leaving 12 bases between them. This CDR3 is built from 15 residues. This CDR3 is CASSPLLLSTDTQYF. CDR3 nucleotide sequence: TGTGCCAGCAGTCCCCTACTTTTAAGCACAGATACGCAGTATTTT.

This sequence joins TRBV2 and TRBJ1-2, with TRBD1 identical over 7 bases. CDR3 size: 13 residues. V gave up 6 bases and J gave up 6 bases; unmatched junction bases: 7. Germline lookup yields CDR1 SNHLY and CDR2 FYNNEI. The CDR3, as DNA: TGTGCCAGCAGGTCCCCCGGGACAGATGGCTACACCTTC. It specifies CASRSPGTDGYTF.

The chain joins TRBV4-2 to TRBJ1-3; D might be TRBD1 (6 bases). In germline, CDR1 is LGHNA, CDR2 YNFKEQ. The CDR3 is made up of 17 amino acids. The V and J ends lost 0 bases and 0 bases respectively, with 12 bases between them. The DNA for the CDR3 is TGTGCCAGCAGCCAAGACCCGGGGGGCGGCTCTGGAAACACCATATATTTT. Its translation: CASSQDPGGGSGNTIYF.

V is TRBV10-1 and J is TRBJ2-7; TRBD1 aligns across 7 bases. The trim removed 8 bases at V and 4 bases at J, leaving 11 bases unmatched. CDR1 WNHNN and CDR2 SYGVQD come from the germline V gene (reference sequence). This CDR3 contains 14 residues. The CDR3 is CASCPDRACYEQYF. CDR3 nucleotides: TGCGCCAGCTGCCCTGACAGGGCATGTTACGAGCAGTACTTC.

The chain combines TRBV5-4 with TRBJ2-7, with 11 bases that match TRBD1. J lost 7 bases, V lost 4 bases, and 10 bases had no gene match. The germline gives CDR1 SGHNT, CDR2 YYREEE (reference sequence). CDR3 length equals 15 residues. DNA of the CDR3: TGTGCCAGCAGCCCCGGGACAGGGGGTGCGAGGGAGCAGTACTTC. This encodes CASSPGTGGAREQYF.

CDR3 nucleotides: TGCGCCAGCAGCCAAGAAAGCGGGCGGCGGGGGGTCACAGATACGCAGTATTTT. As protein: CASSQESGRRGVTDTQYF. The genes are TRBV4-1 and TRBJ2-3, with 8 bases matching TRBD2. The trim removed 0 bases at V and 2 bases at J, leaving 10 bases unmatched. This CDR3 spans 18 amino acids. The germline V gene encodes CDR1 MGHRA and CDR2 YSYEKL.

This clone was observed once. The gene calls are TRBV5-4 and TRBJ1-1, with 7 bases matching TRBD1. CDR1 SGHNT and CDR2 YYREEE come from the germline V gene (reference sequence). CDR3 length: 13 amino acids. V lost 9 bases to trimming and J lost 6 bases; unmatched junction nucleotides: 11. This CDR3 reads CAIQPRGSPEAFF. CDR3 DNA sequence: TGTGCCATTCAACCCAGGGGGAGTCCTGAAGCTTTCTTT.

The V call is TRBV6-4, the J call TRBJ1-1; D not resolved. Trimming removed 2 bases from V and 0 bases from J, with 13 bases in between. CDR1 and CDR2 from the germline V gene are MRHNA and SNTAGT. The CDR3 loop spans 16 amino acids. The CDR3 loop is CASSDTGGSMNTEAFF. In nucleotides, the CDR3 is TGTGCCAGCAGTGACACGGGAGGGAGCATGAACACTGAAGCTTTCTTT.

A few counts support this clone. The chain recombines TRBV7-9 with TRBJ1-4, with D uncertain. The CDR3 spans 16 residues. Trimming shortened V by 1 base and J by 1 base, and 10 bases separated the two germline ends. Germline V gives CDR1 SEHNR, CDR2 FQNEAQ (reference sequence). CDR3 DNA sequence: TGTGCCAGCAGCTTAGGCGCGGGGTTAACTAATGAAAAACTGTTTTTT. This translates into CASSLGAGLTNEKLFF.